The 27 T cell receptor beta chains presented below share a single source sample, sequenced in a study of CD8 T cells in ankylosing spondylitis. TCRdb analysed the 5' RACE reads with MiXCR anew, one entry per CDR3 protein. The data show about 750,000 distinct CDR3 sequences, with around 20% seen just once and 19% held by the top ten. The antigens of these receptors remain unknown. The study's findings and limits: Ankylosing spondylitis blood appeared to carry a characteristic TCR beta motif of seven to nine highly homologous variants.

Sequencing was done on a sample of blood, either unsorted or a sorted T cell fraction (not recorded which). These receptors all stem from a male donor with ankylosing spondylitis.

This clonotype has just a few counts. The genes are TRBV14 and TRBJ2-7; possible D gene TRBD2, 5 bases. V was cut by 1 base and J by 0 bases, with 10 bases left in between. Germline V CDR1 and CDR2: SGHDN, FVKESK. This CDR3 contains 15 residues. The CDR3 DNA follows: TGTGCCAGCAGCCAAGGGTTCGGGGACTCCTACGAGCAGTACTTC. Translation: CASSQGFGDSYEQYF.

The rearrangement links TRBV12-3 or TRBV12-4 to TRBJ1-5, with 8 bases aligning to TRBD1. V dropped 3 bases and J dropped 4; count of bases not matched to a gene: 8. CDR3 size: 16 residues. The CDR3 bases are TGTGCCAGCAGTTTCTCCGGGACAGGAGGTAATCAGCCCCAGCATTTT. Its protein product is CASSFSGTGGNQPQHF.

This clonotype was observed a few times. The rearrangement uses TRBV20-1 and TRBJ2-3; D remains unclear. CDR1 is DFQATT and CDR2 is SNEGSKA in the germline V gene (reference sequence). The CDR3 has 12 amino acids. With 3 bases removed from V and 2 bases from J, the gap between germline ends came to 6 bases. CDR3 DNA: TGCAGTGCTAGCCCAAACACAGATACGCAGTATTTT. Amino acid sequence: CSASPNTDTQYF.

This clonotype was picked up many times. The rearrangement uses TRBV20-1 and TRBJ2-7; D is unresolved. Per the germline V gene, CDR1 is DFQATT and CDR2 is SNEGSKA (reference sequence). The CDR3 has 12 residues. Between the trimmed V and J ends, which lost 1 base and 0 bases, there was a span of 4 bases. In DNA, the CDR3 is TGCAGTGCTAGAGGTCGCTCCTACGAGCAGTACTTC. This sequence encodes CSARGRSYEQYF.

This clonotype was found many times. The rearrangement uses TRBV5-1 and TRBJ2-3, with 7 bases that match TRBD2. V trimming: 5 bases; J trimming: 6 bases; junction bases outside the gene matches: 18. CDR1 and CDR2 from the germline V gene are SGHRS and YFSETQ. This CDR3 contains 17 residues. In nucleotides, the CDR3 is TGCGCCAGCAGTTCCCCCTCCAGCGGGGTGACCAGTGATACGCAGTATTTT. It translates to CASSSPSSGVTSDTQYF.

The rearrangement joins TRBV30 to TRBJ2-2; no clear D gene. Deletions cut 1 base from V and 6 bases from J, with 9 bases between. The CDR3 sequence is 13 residues long. The V gene's germline CDR1 is GTSNPN and CDR2 SVGIG (reference sequence). The CDR3 region has the DNA TGTGCCTGGAGTGGATCCTGGGCCGGGGAGCTGTTTTTT. As protein: CAWSGSWAGELFF.

The chain recombines TRBV6-1 with TRBJ2-1; maybe TRBD1 (6 bases). The CDR3 is 15 residues long. Trimming removed 4 bases at V and 5 bases at J, with 15 bases between. From germline, CDR1 is MNHNS and CDR2 SASEGT. The CDR3 sequence is CASSGYRAYDNEQFF. In DNA, the CDR3 is TGTGCCAGCAGTGGCTACAGGGCGTACGACAATGAGCAGTTCTTC.

This sequence joins TRBV12-3 or TRBV12-4 and TRBJ2-7; D remains unclear. CDR3 size: 14 residues. Deletions cut 3 bases from V and 3 bases from J, with 12 bases between. The CDR3 DNA reads TGTGCCAGCAGTTTCGCGGACGCAAGCTACGAGCAGTACTTC. Translated, it gives CASSFADASYEQYF.

The V call is TRBV5-1, the J call TRBJ1-6; no clear D gene. Germline V CDR1 and CDR2: SGHRS, YFSETQ. The CDR3 runs 15 residues. Trimming cost V 0 bases and J 10 bases, with 14 bases left between them. Here the CDR3 DNA reads TGCGCCAGCAGCTTGGAGGGTCCCTCGGGATCACCCCTCCACTTT. Its protein product is CASSLEGPSGSPLHF.

The gene calls are TRBV2 and TRBJ2-3, with unresolved D. V was cut by 7 bases and J by 4 bases, with 15 bases left in between. CDR1 is SNHLY and CDR2 is FYNNEI in the germline V gene. The CDR3 totals 14 residues. CDR3 bases: TGTGCCAGCACCCGCCTGGGCTCAGCAGATACGCAGTATTTT. Amino acids: CASTRLGSADTQYF.

The chain recombines TRBV7-2 with TRBJ2-1, with 7 bases matching TRBD2. The CDR3 is 15 residues long. Per the germline V gene, CDR1 is SGHTA and CDR2 is FQGNSA. Unmatched junction bases numbered 10, after V lost 5 bases and J lost 6 bases. CDR3 coding DNA: TGTGCCAGCAGCCCCTCGGGCGGGGGACTCAATGAGCAGTTCTTC. As protein: CASSPSGGGLNEQFF.

The V call is TRBV5-1, the J call TRBJ2-2; D remains ambiguous. Trimming shortened V by 4 bases and J by 3 bases, and 10 bases separated the two germline ends. There are 14 residues in the CDR3. The V gene's germline CDR1 is SGHRS and CDR2 YFSETQ. Here the CDR3 DNA reads TGCGCCAGCAGCGCCCGGCCCCACACCGGGGAGCTGTTTTTT. Translation: CASSARPHTGELFF.

This clonotype showed up just once. V and J are TRBV12-3 or TRBV12-4 and TRBJ2-4, with TRBD2 matching 9 bases. This CDR3 comprises 17 residues. Trimming removed 3 bases from V and 3 bases from J; junction bases left unmatched: 9. The DNA for the CDR3 is TGTGCCAGCAGTTTTAAGGGCAGCGGGGGGATCAAAAACATTCAGTACTTC. Translating gives CASSFKGSGGIKNIQYF.

The gene calls are TRBV3-1 and TRBJ1-2; 9 bases line up with TRBD1. CDR3 length: 14 amino acids. After removal of 0 bases from V and 8 bases from J, the junction contained 4 bases not matched to a gene. CDR1 is LGHDT, CDR2 YNNKEL, per germline (reference sequence). CDR3 sequence: CASSQEQGAGGYTF. The CDR3 DNA reads TGTGCCAGCAGCCAAGAACAGGGGGCAGGAGGCTACACCTTC.

This clonotype has a handful of counts. J is TRBJ2-1 and V is TRBV4-3; 11 bases are shared with TRBD2. Trimming took 3 bases from V and 8 from J; bases not matched to a gene: 12. Germline lookup yields CDR1 LGHNA and CDR2 YSLEER. This CDR3 region has 17 residues. The CDR3 protein is CASSQVNLAGGADEQFF. Written as DNA, the CDR3 is TGCGCCAGCAGCCAGGTCAACCTAGCGGGAGGAGCTGATGAGCAGTTCTTC.

The table lists this clonotype with a few counts. The chain employs TRBV7-6 and TRBJ2-1, with TRBD2 as a possible D gene (5 bases). V shed 5 bases and J shed 4 bases, with 21 bases lying between them. The CDR3 spans 17 residues. Germline V CDR1 and CDR2: SGHVS, FNYEAQ. In DNA form, the CDR3 reads TGTGCCAGCAGCCCCCCCGTGGGCTCTCGGGGATACAATGAGCAGTTCTTC. Its translation: CASSPPVGSRGYNEQFF. Together with reference TRBV7-6 and TRBJ2-1, the CDR3 gives the full variable domain: GAGVSQSPRYKVTKRGQDVALRCDPISGHVSLYWYRQALGQGPEFLTYFNYEAQQDKSGLPNDRFSAERPEGSISTLTIQRTEQRDSAMYRCASSPPVGSRGYNEQFFGPGTRLTVL.

This rearrangement joins TRBV11-1 to TRBJ2-2, with TRBD1 matching 7 bases. J gave up 5 bases and V 6 bases, and 9 bases lay outside the gene matches. From germline, CDR1 is SGHAT and CDR2 FQDESV (reference sequence). This CDR3 is built from 15 residues. This chain's CDR3 is CASREGDRDTGELFF. CDR3 in DNA: TGTGCCAGCAGGGAAGGTGACAGGGATACCGGGGAGCTGTTTTTT.

This clonotype was seen more than once but under ten times. The rearrangement uses TRBV4-2 and TRBJ2-7; 9 bases are shared with TRBD2. The CDR3 is made up of 16 amino acids. The germline V gene encodes CDR1 LGHNA and CDR2 YNFKEQ. V lost 1 base, J lost 2 bases, and 6 bases stayed unmatched. The CDR3 DNA reads as TGTGCCAGCAGCCAAGGGGGGGCTAGCGGGACCTACGAGCAGTACTTC. Its protein product is CASSQGGASGTYEQYF.

This clonotype was counted many times. This rearrangement joins TRBV18 to TRBJ2-3; 7 bases align to TRBD2. Germline V gene lookup returns CDR1 KGHSH and CDR2 LQKENI. V was pared by 3 bases and J by 3 bases, with 9 bases of the junction left unmatched. The CDR3 has 16 residues. The CDR3 reads CASSPNEAGVTDTQYF. DNA of the CDR3: TGTGCCAGCTCACCCAACGAGGCGGGGGTAACAGATACGCAGTATTTT.

This clonotype showed up just a few times. The chain uses TRBV9 and TRBJ1-3; the match to TRBD1 covers 10 bases. With V trimmed by 0 bases and J by 8 bases, 5 bases remained unmatched. Germline V gene sequence: CDR1 SGDLS, CDR2 YYNGEE. CDR3 size: 15 residues. The CDR3 nucleotides read TGTGCCAGCAGCGTAGAAGGACAGGGGGAAGACACCATATATTTT. It yields the protein CASSVEGQGEDTIYF.

The J gene is TRBJ1-2, the V gene TRBV19; 8 bases match TRBD1. Germline values: CDR1 LNHDA, CDR2 SQIVND (reference sequence). V lost 6 bases, J lost 4 bases, and 7 bases stayed unmatched. The CDR3 spans 14 residues. The DNA for the CDR3 is TGTGCCAGTAGCAAGACAGGGGCTGGCTATGGCTACACCTTC. As protein: CASSKTGAGYGYTF.

The CDR3 loop is CASSPSQGTGGSEQYF. The DNA of the CDR3 is TGTGCCAGCAGCCCTTCCCAGGGGACAGGGGGGAGCGAGCAGTACTTC. This chain uses TRBV12-3 or TRBV12-4 with TRBJ2-7; the match to TRBD1 covers 11 bases. This CDR3 region has 16 residues. V was pared by 6 bases and J by 6 bases, with 13 bases of the junction left unmatched.

This clonotype was detected many times. The chain has TRBV4-1 and TRBJ1-1; weak D call: TRBD1 (5 bases). Looked up from germline, CDR1 is MGHRA and CDR2 is YSYEKL. CDR3 length: 14 residues. With 0 bases removed from V and 1 base from J, the gap between germline ends came to 6 bases. The CDR3 here is CASSQEGRNTEAFF. Here the CDR3 DNA reads TGCGCCAGCAGCCAAGAGGGACGGAACACTGAAGCTTTCTTT.

The V gene is TRBV28, the J gene TRBJ2-5, with 7 bases that match TRBD2. In germline, CDR1 is MDHEN, CDR2 SYDVKM. The CDR3 is 14 residues long. V trimming: 7 bases; J trimming: 5 bases; junction bases outside the gene matches: 10. Here the CDR3 reads CASTVGGVGETQYF. The CDR3 nucleotides read TGTGCCAGCACCGTGGGAGGGGTTGGCGAGACCCAGTACTTC.

In its sample, this clonotype was seen a few times. The chain links TRBV5-1 to TRBJ1-6; a weak D match, TRBD1 (6 bases). This CDR3 is built from 14 residues. Trimming stripped 0 bases from V and 11 bases from J, with 12 bases between. Germline V gene lookup returns CDR1 SGHRS and CDR2 YFSETQ. Here the CDR3 DNA reads TGCGCCAGCAGCTTGGACAGGGAAAGGACACCCCTCCACTTT. Translating gives CASSLDRERTPLHF.

This clonotype has a count of ten or more. The J gene is TRBJ2-6, the V gene TRBV6-1, with D hard to call. The CDR3 consists of 14 residues. V gave up 7 bases and J gave up 0 bases, with 7 bases separating them. Germline V gene lookup returns CDR1 MNHNS and CDR2 SASEGT. The CDR3 nucleotides read TGTGCCAGCAAACCGGTCTCTGGGGCCAACGTCCTGACTTTC. Protein: CASKPVSGANVLTF.

There are a few counts of this clonotype. This chain uses TRBV28 with TRBJ2-7; perhaps TRBD2 as D (5 bases). This CDR3 comprises 13 residues. Germline CDR1 MDHEN, CDR2 SYDVKM. V dropped 10 bases and J dropped 0 bases, with 13 bases sitting between them. The CDR3 sequence is CATQPGNSYEQYF. DNA of the CDR3: TGTGCCACGCAACCGGGAAACTCCTACGAGCAGTACTTC.